The present T cell receptor (beta chain) was sequenced within a study of cytomegalovirus exposure and HLA in healthy donors (dated by TCRdb to 2015 to 2018). Background for the entire study: An earlier analysis of 550 to 700 of the donors reported approximately 300 Gb of sequence data and more than 90 million unique TCR beta sequences from about 200 million T cells. About 280 gigabases of sequencing data and 70 million to 85 million unique TCR sequences were included in an early release covering about 600 HLA-typed donors. Of the approximately 400 genotyped donors, over 65% fell in the genetic ancestry cluster associated with self-reported Caucasian donors. The study aimed to test whether signatures of past pathogen exposure could be identified by cataloging public T cell receptors. The study profiled the T cell repertoires of more than 500 subjects by immunosequencing and related them to cytomegalovirus serostatus. A separate validation cohort of approximately 130 different subjects was used in addition to the approximately 610-subject first cohort. To predict cytomegalovirus infection status, the study combined high-throughput TCR immunosequencing, statistical association of individual TCRs with disease status, and machine learning. A later analysis re-examined previously published TCR beta repertoires from just over 650 donors and added high-resolution HLA genotyping to investigate patterns of TCR occurrence. Rather than using new phenotypic data, the later analysis identified candidate immune exposures from TCR beta sequences and from how often those sequences occurred across donors. An earlier analysis of around 580 of the donors used high-throughput TCR beta sequencing to judge whether each TCR beta V gene segment behaved as functional or pseudogenic. Alongside the repertoire data, information on donor age, sex, ethnicity and CMV serostatus was compiled. A later genetic analysis used genome-wide SNP genotypes for about three fifths of the 666 donors, treating that subset as a discovery cohort. All discovery cohort repertoires had been generated on a single sequencing platform. Both class I and class II loci were covered by HLA typing, at four-digit resolution. The number of donors typed differed by locus, with 629-630 for A, B, C, DRB1 and DQB1, roughly 520 for DQA1, nearly 610 for DPA1, and around 450 for DPB1. About five DR-DQ haplotypes were treated as single units for association and clustering because of strong linkage in the cohort. Among about 370 genotyped donors of the cohort, an average of about 220,000 unique TCR beta nucleotide sequences was sequenced per donor, of which 15% to 20% were non-productive.

In the case of this clone: Its antigen remains undetermined. Qualities for individual bases were not recorded, and no much larger clone is one base off.

Library creation used the immunoSEQ multiplex PCR assay. For the multiplex PCR, a mixture combining 60 forward primers for TCR Vbeta segments and 13 reverse primers for TCR Jbeta segments was used. Amplification of the CDR3 region of rearranged TCR beta genes was performed with a multiplex PCR assay on genomic DNA. Amplified TCR beta libraries were sequenced as 87-base-pair reads on the Illumina HiSeq System. The authors' analysis ran thus. A later analysis tallied some 79 million unique TCR beta chains across the 666 repertoires, and around 10 million of those chains were shared by two or more donors. Raw reads were error-corrected and collapsed into unique sequences by a nearest-neighbor algorithm in which closely related sequences were merged to remove PCR and sequencing errors. Alignment of CDR3 sequences to IMGT reference sequences was used to assign V, D and J gene segments. Each retained sequence needed at least a six-nucleotide match to both a V gene segment and a J gene segment. Rearrangements were classified as productive when the CDR3 lacked stop codons and remained in frame with V and J, and all other rearrangements were classified as non-productive. CDR3 was defined by IMGT convention, running from the second conserved V-encoded cysteine to the conserved J-encoded phenylalanine. The earlier analysis of 450 to 750 of the donors excluded any sequence lacking an unambiguous match to a single V gene segment. In an earlier analysis of a few hundred of the donors, V segments were called functional above 56.7% productive rearrangements and were called segregating when the between-donor standard deviation exceeded 5%. To diagnose cytomegalovirus status from the catalog of TCR beta chain sequences, a statistical classification framework was built. V and J gene assignment, in a later analysis, came from comparing TCR nucleotide sequences with IMGT/GENE-DB human TR gene sequences. The TCRdist pipeline was used in a later analysis to assign CDR3 sequences and most-parsimonious VDJ recombination scenarios. In a later analysis, every TCR beta chain was defined by the combination of its CDR3 amino acid sequence and its V-gene family, and reads without a unique V-gene family were dropped. To address suspected cross-contamination and a sequencing artifact, a later analysis removed 592 highly shared, low-generation-probability nucleotide sequences. In a later analysis, a clonal expansion index for each public chain was calculated from normalized within-repertoire ranks of inferred template counts. A later analysis computed generation probabilities with a VDJ recombination model fitted to out-of-frame rearrangements, and checked the results against IGoR. In a later analysis, TCR-TCR, TCR-HLA and TCR-CMV co-occurrence was scored with hypergeometric tests, and a repertoire-size bias correction was applied to TCR pairs. To estimate false discovery rates, a later analysis permuted the HLA or CMV assignments 20 times. In a later analysis, co-occurring TCRs were grouped with DBSCAN, and TCRdist sequence similarity was added when clustering was performed within HLA-allele-positive subsets. Repertoires with fewer than 30,000 or more than 120,000 public chains, plus five repertoires with anomalous nucleotide sharing, were excluded from co-occurrence clustering. TCRdb re-hosts the immuneACCESS table, in-frame sequences only. Its copies lack some clones; in the studies checked, an unresolved V gene accounts for under half of them, and the cause for the rest is not known. V, J and clone size are taken as reported in that table, and D and trimming were inferred from the DNA itself. The sample yields around 62,000 clones; approximately 75% were counted once. The biggest ten clones account for approximately 7.8% of the sample.

Findings and caveats that apply to the study as a whole: The authors suggested that the approach could potentially be generalized to other disease states and immunological phenotypes. In the study, approximately 150 TCR beta chains were listed as associated with cytomegalovirus. Most TCR sequences were seen in very few donors, while some public TCRs were found in many individuals. The earlier analysis of about 600 of the donors excluded fewer than 20 rarely observed V segments, including chromosome 9 orphons, because counts were too low. In a later analysis, the rate of TCR association differed among HLA loci, with DRB1 alleles having the most associated TCRs and HLA-C alleles having the fewest. In vitro tests confirmed that a few of the cytomegalovirus-associated TCR beta chains recognize cytomegalovirus antigens. A later analysis found that HLA-associated TCR beta chains were more clonally expanded and had lower generation probabilities than equally common non-associated chains. An association between a missense DCLRE1C variant and V-gene and J-gene trimming of TCR beta chains was found in a later genetic analysis and replicated in an independent cohort. Roughly uniform sequencing depth across donors was assumed in presence/absence analyses, although this assumption may not hold. According to a later genetic analysis, donors in an Asian-associated ancestry cluster had fewer N-insertions in productive TCRs than the approximately 650-donor mean. Correlated functional status among segregating V segments might be attributable to linkage disequilibrium, but an unknown experimental factor could not be ruled out. The sequencing pipeline was judged likely to have produced a cluster of highly shared sequence variants as a technical artifact. In an earlier analysis of 587 of the donors, most TCR beta V segments were observed in productive rearrangements about 87% or about 30% of the time, broadly matching IMGT annotations. A further reported finding was that TCR beta sequences accurately predicted the HLA-A and HLA-B alleles for most subjects in the first cohort. Some IMGT-functional V segments, including TRBV6-2 and TRBV6-3, could not be distinguished by the 87-base-pair reads and were therefore excluded. HLA typing was unavailable for some donors at each locus, so association tests used only the typed subset. For the cohort, immune exposure information was limited to CMV serostatus. Only TCR beta chains were sequenced in this cohort, and the absence of alpha or paired-chain data limited detectable features. In a later analysis, around 17,000 TCR beta sequences were associated with specific HLA alleles at a false discovery rate of 0.05. A later analysis found that most CMV-associated TCR beta chains appeared HLA-restricted, with HLA associations seemingly driven largely by CMV exposure. The classifier was reported to diagnose cytomegalovirus status with high specificity and sensitivity in both the original and validation cohorts. Strong co-occurrence of HLA alleles, especially DR and DQ, made assigning TCR associations to individual alleles difficult. In a later analysis, several top co-occurrence clusters were reported to appear linked to parvovirus B19, influenza, CMV and Epstein-Barr virus.

In total, around 600 healthy bone marrow donors made up the cohort. At the time of sampling, every cohort member was nominally healthy, though immune exposures that went unrecorded were likely present. The donor tested CMV seropositive, placing the donor among the 290 or so seropositive members of the cohort. Each donor provided a peripheral blood sample, and peripheral blood mononuclear cells were used for TCR beta sequencing. The Qiagen DNeasy Blood Extraction Kit was used to extract genomic DNA from the blood cell samples. The CDR1 and CDR2 encoded by the germline V gene are MNHEY and SVGAGI. V trim: 4 bases; J trim: 13 bases; unmatched bases: 10. CDR3 length: 13 amino acids, cysteine to phenylalanine. CDR3 DNA only is kept here, 39 bases in frame from base 1.

The source is a man between 60 and 70 years old in good health and CMV-seropositive. The V and J genes are TRBV6-5 and TRBJ2-3, with 8 bases in between that match TRBD2. Material for sequencing was PBMCs. The DNA is TGTGCCAGCAGTTCTCCCGGGACTAGGATCGAGTATTTT. Translated, this gives CASSSPGTRIEYF.